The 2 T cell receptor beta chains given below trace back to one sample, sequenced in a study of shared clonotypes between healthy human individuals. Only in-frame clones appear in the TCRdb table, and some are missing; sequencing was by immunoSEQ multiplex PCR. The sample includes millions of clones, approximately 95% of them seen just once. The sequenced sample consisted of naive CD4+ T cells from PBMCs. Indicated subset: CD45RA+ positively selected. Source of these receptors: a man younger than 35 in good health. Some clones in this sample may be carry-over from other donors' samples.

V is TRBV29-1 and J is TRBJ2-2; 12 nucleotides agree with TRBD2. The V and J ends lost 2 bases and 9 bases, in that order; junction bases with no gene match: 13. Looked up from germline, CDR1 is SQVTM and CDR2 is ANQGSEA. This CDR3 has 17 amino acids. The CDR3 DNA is TGCAGCGTTGAAAAGATTGTGCTAGCGGGAGGGCAGTGGGAGCTGTTTTTT. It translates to CSVEKIVLAGGQWELFF.

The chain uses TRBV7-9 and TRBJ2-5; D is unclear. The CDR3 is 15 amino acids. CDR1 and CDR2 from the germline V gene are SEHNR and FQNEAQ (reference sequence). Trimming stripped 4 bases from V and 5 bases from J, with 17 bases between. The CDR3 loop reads CASSSRPGRGETQYF. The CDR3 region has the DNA TGTGCCAGCAGCTCGCGGCCAGGCCGAGGCGAGACCCAGTACTTC.